These 21 T cell receptor beta chains were sequenced from one sample in a study of T cell responses to AZD1222 COVID-19 vaccine. Sequencing used immunoSEQ multiplex PCR; TCRdb keeps in-frame clones, though not all of them. Counted here are 120,000 or so clones, over 80% occurring once; the ten biggest clones make up around 15%. The sequenced sample was peripheral blood, obtained on day 0 of AZD1222 vaccination. These receptors were collected from an adult in good health.

This clone has just one count. The genes are TRBV15 and TRBJ1-5; no reliable D call. Between the trimmed V and J ends, which lost 5 bases and 4 bases, there was a span of 6 bases. CDR1 and CDR2 (germline): LNHNV, YYDKDF (reference sequence). This CDR3 is built from 12 residues. CDR3 nucleotides: TGTGCCACCAGCTCTGCAAATCAGCCCCAGCATTTT. It translates to CATSSANQPQHF.

This sequence joins TRBV4-1 and TRBJ1-1, with a weak D call TRBD1 (5 bases). Between the trimmed V and J ends, which lost 8 bases and 6 bases, there was a span of 22 bases. This CDR3 comprises 15 residues. Germline V lookup: CDR1 MGHRA, CDR2 YSYEKL. The CDR3 DNA sequence: TGCGCCAGCCGCAGCTCCAGGGACTTTTTGTCTGAAGCTTTCTTT. This codes for CASRSSRDFLSEAFF.

This clone was observed once. The chain joins TRBV5-1 to TRBJ2-2; 13 bases map to TRBD2. V shed 3 bases and J 0 bases; nucleotides not matched to a gene: 8. This CDR3 has 19 amino acids. The germline V gene has CDR1 SGHRS and CDR2 YFSETQ. CDR3 in DNA: TGCGCCAGCAGCTCTCTATGGACTAGCGGGGGATCGAACACCGGGGAGCTGTTTTTT. This gives the protein CASSSLWTSGGSNTGELFF.

The CDR3 protein is CASRWPSGGLLRFDNEQFF. In DNA, the CDR3 is TGTGCCAGCAGGTGGCCTAGCGGGGGGCTTCTTCGCTTCGACAATGAGCAGTTCTTC. V is TRBV5-8 and J is TRBJ2-1; 11 bases align to TRBD2. Trimming cost V 5 bases and J 5 bases; bases outside gene matches: 18. Germline values: CDR1 SGHTS, CDR2 YDEGEE. The CDR3 is made up of 19 amino acids.

J is TRBJ1-2 and V is TRBV6-5; D might be TRBD1 (6 bases). The CDR3 has 15 amino acids. The germline V gene has CDR1 MNHEY and CDR2 SVGAGI. Trimming took 5 bases from V and 0 from J, leaving 13 bases between them. CDR3 coding DNA: TGTGCCAGCAGTCGCCCCGGGGACACTAACTATGGCTACACCTTC. It specifies CASSRPGDTNYGYTF.

V is TRBV10-3 and J is TRBJ1-2, with 8 bases that match TRBD1. V was pared by 2 bases and J by 4 bases, with 6 bases of the junction left unmatched. This CDR3 region has 15 residues. The germline gives CDR1 ENHRY, CDR2 SYGVKD. Written as DNA, the CDR3 is TGTGCCATCAGTGAGGACAGGGGCGACAGCTATGGCTACACCTTC. Its translation: CAISEDRGDSYGYTF.

This clone qualifies as medium-sized. CDR3 amino acids: CASSHEDRQETQYF. CDR3 coding DNA: TGTGCCAGCAGTCACGAGGACAGACAAGAGACCCAGTACTTC. The J gene is TRBJ2-5, the V gene TRBV2, with D possibly TRBD1 on 6 matching bases. The V and J ends lost 5 bases and 2 bases respectively, with 12 bases between them. CDR3 length equals 14 residues. Germline V gene lookup returns CDR1 SNHLY and CDR2 FYNNEI.

The chain carries TRBV11-2 and TRBJ1-1; D gene unclear. The CDR3 runs to 15 residues. Germline V gene data show CDR1 as SGHAT and CDR2 as FQNNGV. Trimming took 5 bases from V and 6 from J, leaving 19 bases between them. The DNA of the CDR3 is TGTGCCAGCAGCCGCCCCCCGAGGGTTGAGGCTGAAGCTTTCTTT. This encodes CASSRPPRVEAEAFF.

This clone showed up just once. V gene TRBV7-9 combines with J gene TRBJ1-2; D unresolved. V was trimmed by 5 bases and J by 2 bases, leaving 15 bases between them. Germline lookup yields CDR1 SEHNR and CDR2 FQNEAQ (reference sequence). There are 15 residues in the CDR3. The CDR3 bases are TGTGCCAGCAGCCCGGATCAGAGAAACAACTATGGCTACACCTTC. It specifies CASSPDQRNNYGYTF.

CDR3 region: CASSVVSGSGHNEQFF. The CDR3 DNA sequence: TGTGCCAGCAGCGTAGTTTCAGGGTCGGGACACAATGAGCAGTTCTTC. The chain combines TRBV9 with TRBJ2-1; either TRBD1 or TRBD2 may supply D (5 bases each). The CDR3 spans 16 residues. The V end was cut by 0 bases, the J end by 5 bases, with 15 bases between. Per the germline V gene, CDR1 is SGDLS and CDR2 is YYNGEE.

The rearrangement uses TRBV4-3 and TRBJ2-1; D is undetermined. The CDR3 has 13 amino acids. CDR1 is LGHNA and CDR2 is YSLEER in the germline V gene. The V and J ends lost 0 bases and 10 bases respectively, with 10 bases between them. In DNA, the CDR3 is TGCGCCAGCAGCCAAGACCCCTATCGGGAGCAGTTCTTC. Amino acid sequence: CASSQDPYREQFF.

This chain uses TRBV4-1 with TRBJ2-4, with 9 bases identical to TRBD1. Germline V gives CDR1 MGHRA, CDR2 YSYEKL. With 2 bases clipped from V and 7 bases from J, the junction kept 6 bases outside the gene matches. The CDR3 has 15 residues. CDR3 loop: CASSQNRGLGNIQYF. The CDR3 nucleotides are TGCGCCAGCAGCCAAAACAGGGGGCTGGGGAACATTCAGTACTTC.

The genes are TRBV29-1 and TRBJ2-7; 9 positions match TRBD1. Germline CDR1 reads SQVTM; CDR2 reads ANQGSEA. The J segment lost 6 bases and the V segment lost 5 bases, leaving 8 bases of the junction unmatched. The length of the CDR3 is 13 residues. CDR3 in DNA: TGCAGCGTTACAAACAGGGGGCAGGGCGAGCAGTACTTC. Encoded protein: CSVTNRGQGEQYF.

The J gene is TRBJ1-5, the V gene TRBV19, with D maybe TRBD1 (5 bases). V was clipped by 10 bases and J by 9 bases, with 10 bases between them. This CDR3 comprises 10 residues. Germline values: CDR1 LNHDA, CDR2 SQIVND (reference sequence). The CDR3 region is CATGGGPQHF. The DNA of the CDR3 is TGTGCCACTGGGGGGGGGCCCCAGCATTTT.

The chain combines TRBV11-2 with TRBJ2-7, with 8 bases aligning to TRBD1. The V gene end was trimmed by 10 bases and the J gene end by 1 base; junction bases not matched to a gene: 9. The CDR3 loop spans 14 amino acids. Germline V lookup: CDR1 SGHAT, CDR2 FQNNGV. CDR3 DNA: TGTGCCACTAGGGACAGGTCGCTATCCTACGAGCAGTACTTC. This sequence encodes CATRDRSLSYEQYF. The variable domain in full, completed from reference TRBV11-2 and TRBJ2-7, reads EAGVAQSPRYKIIEKRQSVAFWCNPISGHATLYWYQQILGQGPKLLIQFQNNGVVDDSQLPKDRFSAERLKGVDSTLKIQPAKLEDSAVYLCATRDRSLSYEQYFGPGTRLTVT.

The CDR3 protein is CASSIALVESSGNTIYF. The DNA of the CDR3 is TGTGCCAGTAGTATAGCGCTCGTGGAGAGCTCTGGAAACACCATATATTTT. The chain carries TRBV19 and TRBJ1-3; D uncertain. CDR1 is LNHDA, CDR2 SQIVND, per germline (reference sequence). V was shortened by 1 base and J by 0 bases, with 13 bases between the two germline ends. The CDR3 spans 17 residues. The entire variable domain, with the rest obtained from reference TRBV19 and TRBJ1-3, is as follows: DGGITQSPKYLFRKEGQNVTLSCEQNLNHDAMYWYRQDPGQGLRLIYYSQIVNDFQKGDIAEGYSVSREKKESFPLTVTSAQKNPTAFYLCASSIALVESSGNTIYFGEGSWLTVV.

The chain uses TRBV6-2 or TRBV6-3 and TRBJ2-1; TRBD2 matches 11 bases. The V gene end was trimmed by 5 bases and the J gene end by 7 bases; junction bases not matched to a gene: 7. This CDR3 comprises 15 residues. Germline CDR1 and CDR2: MNHEY and SVGEGT. The CDR3 DNA is TGTGCCAGCAGTCGTCTAGCGGGGGGAGGGAATGAGCAGTTCTTC. Its translation: CASSRLAGGGNEQFF.

The V call is TRBV19, the J call TRBJ1-2; TRBD1 agrees at 9 bases. Germline V gene sequence: CDR1 LNHDA, CDR2 SQIVND (reference sequence). The CDR3 is made up of 14 amino acids. V gave up 5 bases and J gave up 4 bases; unmatched junction bases: 5. The CDR3: CASSPRTGVYGYTF. CDR3 in DNA: TGTGCCAGTAGTCCTCGGACAGGGGTCTATGGCTACACCTTC.

The chain has TRBV2 and TRBJ1-5; 7 nucleotides align to TRBD1. V dropped 5 bases and J dropped 1; count of bases not matched to a gene: 5. CDR3 length: 15 residues. The V gene's germline CDR1 is SNHLY and CDR2 FYNNEI. The CDR3 region is CASSYRGQSNQPQHF. In DNA, the CDR3 is TGTGCCAGCAGTTACAGGGGACAGAGCAATCAGCCCCAGCATTTT.

The J gene is TRBJ1-2, the V gene TRBV9; the D is unclear. Germline V CDR1 and CDR2: SGDLS, YYNGEE. V dropped 3 bases and J dropped 8 bases, with 8 bases sitting between them. The CDR3 runs 11 residues. Here the CDR3 DNA reads TGTGCCAGCAGCGACCCGGGGGGCTACACCTTC. Translated, it gives CASSDPGGYTF.

This clone was picked up one time. V usage is TRBV10-2 and J usage is TRBJ1-1; D unresolved. The V gene's germline CDR1 is WSHSY and CDR2 SAAADI. V lost 2 bases and J 4 bases, leaving 11 bases between the germline ends. This CDR3 region has 14 residues. The CDR3 region is CASSEKVSTTEAFF. Here the CDR3 DNA reads TGCGCCAGCAGTGAGAAGGTTTCTACCACTGAAGCTTTCTTT.